Shown below are 30 T cell receptor beta chains from a single sample sequenced in a study of cytomegalovirus exposure and HLA in healthy donors. Both 60 Vbeta primers and 13 Jbeta primers went into the PCR. Only in-frame clones appear in the TCRdb table, and some are missing; sequencing was by immunoSEQ multiplex PCR. The table includes roughly 170,000 clones, 84% detected once. The sequencing sample was made of PBMCs. These receptors were taken from a girl between 10 and 17 years old in good health and CMV-seropositive.

This chain uses TRBV5-1 with TRBJ2-7; D gene ambiguous. The CDR3 extends over 13 amino acids. V lost 2 bases and J 0 bases, leaving 6 bases between the germline ends. Germline V gene sequence: CDR1 SGHRS, CDR2 YFSETQ. CDR3 residues: CASSFTSSYEQYF. CDR3 nucleotides: TGCGCCAGCAGCTTCACGAGCTCCTACGAGCAGTACTTC. The variable domain in full, completed from reference TRBV5-1 and TRBJ2-7, reads KAGVTQTPRYLIKTRGQQVTLSCSPISGHRSVSWYQQTPGQGLQFLFEYFSETQRNKGNFPGRFSGRQFSNSRSEMNVSTLELGDSALYLCASSFTSSYEQYFGPGTRLTVT.

This clone was observed once. The rearrangement links TRBV29-1 to TRBJ1-2; the D is unclear. CDR3 length: 12 amino acids. The V and J ends lost 2 bases and 4 bases respectively, with 8 bases between them. Looked up from germline, CDR1 is SQVTM and CDR2 is ANQGSEA. The CDR3 sequence: CSVETPGYGYTF. In DNA form, the CDR3 reads TGCAGCGTTGAAACCCCAGGCTATGGCTACACCTTC.

This rearrangement joins TRBV7-3 to TRBJ2-1; TRBD2 aligns across 7 bases. Germline-derived CDR1 and CDR2 are SGHTA and FQGTGA. With 2 bases clipped from V and 2 bases from J, the junction kept 0 bases outside the gene matches. There are 14 residues in the CDR3. The CDR3 DNA reads TGTGCCAGCAGCTTAGCGGGGGCCTACAATGAGCAGTTCTTC. It specifies CASSLAGAYNEQFF.

This chain joins TRBV27 and TRBJ2-5; TRBD2 matches 8 bases. The last part of the DNA fits TRBJ2-7 better; the J call may be wrong. CDR3 length equals 17 residues. Germline CDR1 MNHEY, CDR2 SMNVEV (reference sequence). The CDR3 loop is CASSTFSSPGGAYEQYF. The CDR3 nucleotides are TGTGCCAGCAGTACCTTTTCTAGCCCCGGGGGGGCCTACGAGCAGTACTTC.

This sequence joins TRBV7-2 and TRBJ2-1; 15 nucleotides line up with TRBD2. This CDR3 comprises 16 residues. With 3 bases clipped from V and 15 bases from J, the junction kept 12 bases outside the gene matches. Germline CDR1 SGHTA, CDR2 FQGNSA. In DNA, the CDR3 is TGTGCCAGCAGCTTTGGACTAGCGGGGGGGTATGAGCGGTCGTTCTTC. This codes for CASSFGLAGGYERSFF.

The rearrangement uses TRBV6-5 and TRBJ2-7, with D tentatively TRBD1 (6 bases). CDR1 and CDR2 from the germline V gene are MNHEY and SVGAGI. This CDR3 contains 15 residues. The germline V and J ends were trimmed by 5 bases and 2 bases, with 16 bases remaining between them. This CDR3 reads CASSDLTGATYEQYF. The CDR3 bases are TGTGCCAGCAGTGACTTGACAGGCGCTACCTACGAGCAGTACTTC.

The V gene is TRBV5-4, the J gene TRBJ2-3; TRBD1 matches 7 bases. V shed 5 bases and J 7 bases; nucleotides not matched to a gene: 10. Germline CDR1 reads SGHNT; CDR2 reads YYREEE (reference sequence). The CDR3 is made up of 14 amino acids. The CDR3 DNA reads TGTGCCAGCAGTTCTTGGACAGGAGACCATACGCAGTATTTT. Protein: CASSSWTGDHTQYF.

This sequence joins TRBV6-6 and TRBJ2-7, with D possibly TRBD1 on 5 matching bases. Germline assignment: CDR1 MNHNY and CDR2 SVGAGI (reference sequence). V was clipped by 0 bases and J by 5 bases, with 11 bases between them. The CDR3 has 14 amino acids. CDR3 coding DNA: TGTGCCAGCAGTTACTCGGGTAGGGGCAACGAGCAGTACTTC. It specifies CASSYSGRGNEQYF.

This clone was seen only a few times. The chain recombines TRBV5-6 with TRBJ1-1, with 7 bases that match TRBD1. CDR1 and CDR2 from the germline V gene are SGHDT and YYEEEE. J was trimmed by 0 bases and V by 2 bases; bases with no gene match: 16. This CDR3 has 19 amino acids. CDR3 in amino acids: CASSFVKNFPGGLNTEAFF. The CDR3 region has the DNA TGTGCCAGCAGCTTCGTTAAAAACTTTCCAGGGGGGCTGAACACTGAAGCTTTCTTT.

The V gene is TRBV2, the J gene TRBJ2-1; D is possibly TRBD1 (6 bases). Germline CDR1 SNHLY, CDR2 FYNNEI. The V end was cut by 5 bases, the J end by 8 bases, with 19 bases between. The CDR3 sequence is 15 residues long. This CDR3 reads CASSTGTQNRDEQFF. The CDR3 DNA reads TGTGCCAGCAGTACCGGGACACAAAATAGGGATGAGCAGTTCTTC.

The chain combines TRBV6-5 with TRBJ1-4; 7 bases map to TRBD1. The CDR3 contains 13 residues. CDR1 and CDR2 (germline): MNHEY, SVGAGI. Unmatched junction bases numbered 3, after V lost 4 bases and J lost 7 bases. CDR3 amino acids: CASSSTGFEKLFF. The CDR3 DNA reads as TGTGCCAGCAGTTCGACAGGGTTTGAAAAACTGTTTTTT.

The rearrangement uses TRBV27 and TRBJ2-3; 15 bases align to TRBD2. The length of the CDR3 is 17 residues. V was clipped by 8 bases and J by 3 bases; unmatched bases: 9. Germline CDR1 MNHEY, CDR2 SMNVEV (reference sequence). The CDR3 DNA is TGTGCCAGCGGCCCAGGGACTAGCGGGGGGTTTACAGATACGCAGTATTTT. Amino acid sequence: CASGPGTSGGFTDTQYF.

This clone was counted a few times. V is TRBV25-1 and J is TRBJ1-1, with D possibly being TRBD1 (6 bases). V lost 3 bases, J lost 1 base, and 15 bases lay in between. CDR3 size: 16 residues. The germline V gene has CDR1 MGHDK and CDR2 SYGVNS. Written as DNA, the CDR3 is TGTGCCAGCAGTGACCCGTCCCTACAGGGGAACACTGAAGCTTTCTTT. Its translation is CASSDPSLQGNTEAFF.

The chain recombines TRBV11-1 with TRBJ2-1; the D is unclear. This CDR3 comprises 13 residues. The V gene's germline CDR1 is SGHAT and CDR2 FQDESV (reference sequence). With 1 base removed from V and 6 bases from J, the gap between germline ends came to 7 bases. Here the CDR3 DNA reads TGTGCCAGCAGCTTAGTACCAGGCAATGAGCAGTTCTTC. Protein: CASSLVPGNEQFF.

This chain links TRBV15 with TRBJ1-1; D remains ambiguous. V lost 1 base and J 1 base, leaving 10 bases between the germline ends. Per germline, CDR1 LNHNV and CDR2 YYDKDF (reference sequence). The CDR3 contains 15 residues. The CDR3 spells CATSRVEVGNTEAFF. The CDR3 DNA follows: TGTGCCACCAGCAGAGTGGAGGTGGGGAACACTGAAGCTTTCTTT.

This rearrangement joins TRBV13 to TRBJ1-2; no reliable D call. Trimming took 2 bases from V and 7 from J, leaving 11 bases between them. The CDR3 is 13 residues long. Germline V gene sequence: CDR1 PRHDT, CDR2 FYEKMQ (reference sequence). The CDR3 loop is CASSLRRATGYTF. The CDR3 coding sequence is TGTGCCAGCAGCTTAAGGAGAGCGACTGGCTACACCTTC.

The chain uses TRBV5-1 and TRBJ1-2; D may be TRBD1 (6 bases). V was trimmed by 4 bases and J by 4 bases, leaving 8 bases between them. Germline V gives CDR1 SGHRS, CDR2 YFSETQ. The CDR3 sequence is 12 residues long. The CDR3 loop is CASSLDSYGYTF. CDR3 nucleotide sequence: TGCGCCAGCAGCCTGGACAGCTATGGCTACACCTTC.

V usage is TRBV9 and J usage is TRBJ2-3, with 8 bases matching TRBD1. CDR3 length: 18 amino acids. Trimming cost V 3 bases and J 4 bases; bases outside gene matches: 16. Germline V lookup: CDR1 SGDLS, CDR2 YYNGEE. The CDR3 spells CASSASQGAPTKADTQYF. In nucleotides, the CDR3 is TGTGCCAGCAGCGCCTCCCAGGGGGCGCCCACCAAGGCAGATACGCAGTATTTT.

The table lists this clone with a few counts. At one of its ends the junction is not consistent with the germline gene, which may arise from a read error. The genes are TRBV2 and TRBJ2-5, with a weak D call TRBD2 (5 bases). The CDR3 loop spans 12 amino acids. Germline V CDR1 and CDR2: SNHLY, FYNNEI. The CDR3 nucleotides read TGTGCCAGCATCCTTGAACCCCGAGGGTGGCACTTC. It is translated as CASILEPRGWHF.

The rearrangement links TRBV7-3 to TRBJ2-2; D not certain. V gave up 3 bases and J gave up 3 bases, with 5 bases separating them. The CDR3 contains 13 residues. The germline V gene has CDR1 SGHTA and CDR2 FQGTGA. CDR3 in DNA: TGTGCCAGCAGCTTTGACTACACCGGGGAGCTGTTTTTT. This translates into CASSFDYTGELFF.

The chain has TRBV7-8 and TRBJ1-4; 9 nucleotides align to TRBD1. The CDR3 loop spans 17 amino acids. Unmatched junction bases numbered 14, after V lost 5 bases and J lost 7 bases. Germline-derived CDR1 and CDR2 are SGHVS and FQNEAQ. The CDR3 here is CASSLPGQGPQGEKLFF. CDR3 nucleotide sequence: TGTGCCAGCAGCCTTCCGGGACAGGGACCTCAGGGTGAAAAACTGTTTTTT.

This chain uses TRBV5-1 with TRBJ2-3, with 7 nucleotides matching TRBD1. The J segment lost 2 bases and the V segment lost 7 bases, leaving 7 bases of the junction unmatched. The CDR3 has 14 residues. CDR1 and CDR2 from the germline V gene are SGHRS and YFSETQ. CDR3 loop: CASLRDSYTDTQYF. CDR3 nucleotide sequence: TGCGCCAGCCTCCGGGACAGCTACACAGATACGCAGTATTTT.

The rearrangement links TRBV27 to TRBJ2-2, with 9 bases lining up with TRBD1. The CDR3 spans 16 residues. V was clipped by 4 bases and J by 1 base; unmatched bases: 4. Germline lookup yields CDR1 MNHEY and CDR2 SMNVEV (reference sequence). The CDR3 nucleotides are TGTGCCAGCAGTTCTCCGGGACAGGGGAACACCGGGGAGCTGTTTTTT. Translating it yields CASSSPGQGNTGELFF.

V gene TRBV6-5 combines with J gene TRBJ2-2, with D maybe TRBD2 (6 bases). V was cut by 10 bases and J by 4 bases, with 10 bases left in between. There are 12 residues in the CDR3. In germline, CDR1 is MNHEY, CDR2 SVGAGI. The CDR3 DNA sequence: TGTGCCACCCGGGACTTCACCGGGGAGCTGTTTTTT. Encoded protein: CATRDFTGELFF.

This clone showed up just a few times. V and J are TRBV6-4 and TRBJ2-3; TRBD2 might be the D (5 bases). The V end was cut by 6 bases, the J end by 2 bases, with 18 bases between. Germline CDR1 reads MRHNA; CDR2 reads SNTAGT. This CDR3 is 16 amino acids long. CDR3 region: CASRVSGISPTDTQYF. DNA for the CDR3: TGTGCCAGCAGAGTCTCCGGGATCTCCCCCACAGATACGCAGTATTTT.

This clone was observed a few times. The chain combines TRBV6-1 with TRBJ2-3, with TRBD1 as a possible D gene (6 bases). CDR3 size: 14 residues. Germline CDR1 is MNHNS and CDR2 is SASEGT. The V end was cut by 6 bases, the J end by 8 bases, with 18 bases between. In DNA, the CDR3 is TGTGCCAGCAGACCCGGGACACTCCAAGTTACGCAGTATTTT. This sequence encodes CASRPGTLQVTQYF.

The rearrangement joins TRBV4-1 to TRBJ2-7; 12 bases agree with TRBD2. Germline V gene sequence: CDR1 MGHRA, CDR2 YSYEKL. This CDR3 spans 15 amino acids. Trimming removed 4 bases from V and 3 bases from J; junction bases left unmatched: 4. The CDR3 DNA follows: TGCGCCAGCAGCCCACAGACTAGCGGGGGCTACGAGCAGTACTTC. This encodes CASSPQTSGGYEQYF.

Worth noting for this clone: One junction end does not reproduce the germline sequence, and a read error may be involved. The rearrangement uses TRBV7-7 and TRBJ2-2; D gene uncertain. Germline V gene sequence: CDR1 SSHAT, CDR2 FNYEAQ (reference sequence). The CDR3 is 14 residues long. The chain's CDR3 is CASSFLRNTGELFF. The CDR3 DNA follows: TGTGCTAGCAGCTTCTTGCGGAACACCGGGGAGCTGTTTTTT.

CDR3 protein: CASSITVSAEAFF. DNA for the CDR3: TGTGCCAGTAGTATCACGGTGAGCGCTGAAGCTTTCTTT. The chain links TRBV19 to TRBJ1-1, with no clear D. V shed 3 bases and J shed 6 bases, with 11 bases lying between them. CDR1 is LNHDA, CDR2 SQIVND, per germline (reference sequence). CDR3 length: 13 residues.

The chain uses TRBV7-9 and TRBJ1-3; 10 nucleotides line up with TRBD1. V shed 5 bases, J shed 1 base, and the junction held 5 bases outside the gene matches. The CDR3 consists of 16 residues. Germline loops: CDR1 SEHNR, CDR2 FQNEAQ (reference sequence). The DNA for the CDR3 is TGTGCCAGCAGCCCGGACAGGGGGGGGTCTGGAAACACCATATATTTT. It codes for CASSPDRGGSGNTIYF.